Below, 10 T cell receptor beta chains from the same sample are listed, as sequenced in a study of shared clonotypes between healthy human individuals. Some clones are missing from TCRdb's copy, which holds only in-frame ones; the method was immunoSEQ multiplex PCR. The table includes over 2 million clones, 85% to 95% detected once. The material sequenced was naive CD4+ T cells from PBMCs. The subset: CD45RA+ positively selected. Receptor source: a man aged 18 to 35 in good health. Some clones in this sample may be carry-over from other donors' samples.

Regarding this clone: This CDR3 is also generated by other DNA sequences in the sample. The J gene is TRBJ1-4, the V gene TRBV18, with 7 nucleotides matching TRBD1. Looked up from germline, CDR1 is KGHSH and CDR2 is LQKENI. With V trimmed by 0 bases and J by 3 bases, 1 base remained unmatched. This CDR3 is built from 15 residues. CDR3 sequence (DNA): TGTGCCAGCTCACCACCGGGACAGTCTAATGAAAAACTGTTTTTT. This encodes CASSPPGQSNEKLFF.

The chain joins TRBV19 to TRBJ1-2, with 11 bases matching TRBD1. The CDR3 is made up of 15 amino acids. Germline V lookup: CDR1 LNHDA, CDR2 SQIVND (reference sequence). J gave up 4 bases and V 4 bases, and 5 bases lay outside the gene matches. The chain's CDR3 is CASSRGQGAIYGYTF. CDR3 nucleotide sequence: TGTGCCAGTAGTAGAGGACAGGGGGCGATCTATGGCTACACCTTC.

Comment on this clone: The sample contains more than one DNA sequence encoding this CDR3. This chain joins TRBV18 and TRBJ1-5; no firm D call. The CDR3 sequence is 13 residues long. CDR1 is KGHSH, CDR2 LQKENI, per germline. The V end was cut by 3 bases, the J end by 4 bases, with 7 bases between. The CDR3 nucleotides are TGTGCCAGCTCACCGGACCTAAATCAGCCCCAGCATTTT. It yields the protein CASSPDLNQPQHF.

The CDR3 is CASSINEKLFF. CDR3 nucleotides: TGTGCCAGCAGTATTAATGAAAAACTGTTTTTT. V usage is TRBV28 and J usage is TRBJ1-4; D is undetermined. V was clipped by 5 bases and J by 4 bases, with 2 bases between them. CDR3 length equals 11 residues. Germline V CDR1 and CDR2: MDHEN, SYDVKM.

The V call is TRBV16, the J call TRBJ2-2; weak D call: TRBD1 (5 bases). Germline V gives CDR1 KGHSY, CDR2 FQNENV. The CDR3 has 16 residues. The V end was cut by 4 bases, the J end by 3 bases, with 15 bases between. The chain's CDR3 is CASSPLRGRDTGELFF. The CDR3 nucleotides are TGTGCCAGCAGCCCCCTAAGGGGTAGGGACACCGGGGAGCTGTTTTTT.

About this clone itself: Other DNA variants within this sample encode the same CDR3. The CDR3 DNA is TGTGCCAGCAGCTTAGCGGGACCAGATACGCAGTATTTT. Its translation is CASSLAGPDTQYF. The rearrangement links TRBV7-9 to TRBJ2-3; TRBD1 or TRBD2 may be the D gene (5 bases each). CDR3 length equals 13 residues. Trimming cost V 0 bases and J 4 bases, with 5 bases left between them. Germline CDR1 reads SEHNR; CDR2 reads FQNEAQ (reference sequence).

The gene calls are TRBV5-1 and TRBJ2-7; 10 bases match TRBD1. V trimming: 2 bases; J trimming: 5 bases; junction bases outside the gene matches: 4. The CDR3 has 14 residues. Germline loops: CDR1 SGHRS, CDR2 YFSETQ. CDR3 sequence: CASSFGTGVDEQYF. For the CDR3, the DNA is TGCGCCAGCAGCTTTGGGACAGGGGTCGACGAGCAGTACTTC.

This clone has only one observation. The CDR3 is CASSTAGGTEAFF. In nucleotides, the CDR3 is TGTGCCAGCAGTACGGCCGGGGGCACTGAAGCTTTCTTT. The chain has TRBV28 and TRBJ1-1; weak D call: TRBD1 (5 bases). Trimming shortened V by 5 bases and J by 4 bases, and 11 bases separated the two germline ends. CDR1 MDHEN and CDR2 SYDVKM come from the germline V gene. There are 13 residues in the CDR3. The full variable domain, completed using reference TRBV28 and TRBJ1-1, is DVKVTQSSRYLVKRTGEKVFLECVQDMDHENMFWYRQDPGLGLRLIYFSYDVKMKEKGDIPEGYSVSREKKERFSLILESASTNQTSMYLCASSTAGGTEAFFGQGTRLTVV.

The V call is TRBV28, the J call TRBJ2-2; 7 bases line up with TRBD1. Germline values: CDR1 MDHEN, CDR2 SYDVKM. The CDR3 is made up of 16 amino acids. Unmatched junction bases numbered 5, after V lost 1 base and J lost 3 bases. The CDR3 is CASSLYAGGDTGELFF. The CDR3 region has the DNA TGTGCCAGCAGTTTATACGCAGGGGGTGACACCGGGGAGCTGTTTTTT.

The rearrangement uses TRBV9 and TRBJ2-3; no definite D call. CDR1 and CDR2 from the germline V gene are SGDLS and YYNGEE. The V end lost 1 base, the J end lost 3 bases, and 9 bases lay between the germline ends. The CDR3 length is 14 residues. CDR3 region: CASSVQQNTDTQYF. The DNA for the CDR3 is TGTGCCAGCAGCGTACAACAGAATACAGATACGCAGTATTTT.